The present T cell receptor beta chain was sequenced within a study of metastatic and nonmetastatic thyroid tumors. As for the study in general: Comparison of repertoires was carried out across blood and tumor or nodule tissue from malignant and benign thyroid patients.

This clone was seen ten or more times. V dropped 1 base and J dropped 3; count of bases not matched to a gene: 6. Looked up from germline, CDR1 is SEHNR and CDR2 is FQNEAQ (reference sequence). The CDR3 has 15 amino acids. Original processing notes: Clinicopathological groups differed in CDR3, with these differences serving to build a distant-metastasis classifier for papillary thyroid cancer. TCRdb reassembled clones from the PCR reads with MiXCR. These V and J calls are TCRdb output, not the study's own analysis. Of 72,000 or so clones listed, around 19% are singletons. Every patient was untreated before thyroid surgery.

Sequenced input: blood. This clonotype was obtained from a female donor with papillary thyroid cancer or a benign thyroid nodule (not recorded which). Some clones in this sample may be carry-over from other donors' samples. The chain uses TRBV7-9 and TRBJ2-7, with 7 nucleotides matching TRBD1. The CDR3: CASSLEGTGVYEQYF. In DNA, the CDR3 is TGTGCCAGCAGCTTAGAAGGTACAGGGGTCTACGAGCAGTACTTC. Combining the CDR3 with reference TRBV7-9 and TRBJ2-7 gives the whole variable domain DTGVSQNPRHKITKRGQNVTFRCDPISEHNRLYWYRQTLGQGPEFLTYFQNEAQLEKSRLLSDRFSAERPKGSFSTLEIQRTEQGDSAMYLCASSLEGTGVYEQYFGPGTRLTVT.